Listed below are T cell receptor beta chains from one sample, sequenced in a study of CD8 T cells in Susac syndrome. TCRdb itself ran the immunoSEQ multiplex PCR reads through MiXCR, one entry per CDR3 protein. The sample yields some 300,000 distinct CDR3 sequences, almost 85% seen once. Sequenced input: CD8+ T cells from PBMCs. The receptor source for this set is a human donor with multiple sclerosis. Both conserved end residues are part of each CDR3. A D gene is named only where the DNA matches it firmly. Where a row states a size, it is once, few, many or the class of an expanded clone; other rows omit it.

TRBJ1-1,NA,NA,TRBV7-9,TGTGCCAGCAGCCTTCAGGAATACATGAACACTGAAGCTTTCTTT,CASSLQEYMNTEAFF
TRBJ2-2,TRBD1,NA,TRBV11-3,TGTGCCAGCAGCCCCCGACAGGGGATAACCGCCACCGGGGAGCTGTTTTTT,CASSPRQGITATGELFF
TRBJ1-2,NA,NA,TRBV19,TGTGCCAGTAGCCCACCTACAGGGAATTCTGATGGCTACACCTTC,CASSPPTGNSDGYTF
TRBJ2-6,NA,few,TRBV13,TGTGCCAGCAGCCGTCAGGGTCACTCTGGGGCCAACGTCCTGACTTTC,CASSRQGHSGANVLTF
TRBJ1-1,NA,NA,TRBV4-3,TGCGCCAGCAGCCAAGATCTAGGGGATAAGAGCACTGAAGCTTTCTTT,CASSQDLGDKSTEAFF
TRBJ2-7,NA,once,TRBV6-1,TGTGCCAGCAGTTCTTTGCTTGCTTACGAGCAGTACTTC,CASSSLLAYEQYF
TRBJ2-7,TRBD2,NA,TRBV6-2/TRBV6-3,TGTGCCAGCAGTTACTCTAGCGGGGCAGCCTACGAGCAGTACTTC,CASSYSSGAAYEQYF
TRBJ2-2,NA,NA,TRBV28,TGTGCCAGCAGTTTACACAGAGGGAACACCGGGGAGCTGTTTTTT,CASSLHRGNTGELFF
TRBJ2-7,NA,NA,TRBV5-4,TGTGCCAGCAGCTTTTCGGGAGCCCTTTACGAGCAGTACTTC,CASSFSGALYEQYF
TRBJ2-7,NA,NA,TRBV4-1,TGCGCCAGCAGCCATGCCGGGGAGTACGAGCAGTACTTC,CASSHAGEYEQYF
TRBJ2-7,NA,NA,TRBV7-9,TGTGCCAGCAGCTTTCCTGTCGGGGAGCAGTACTTC,CASSFPVGEQYF
TRBJ1-2,NA,NA,TRBV7-9,TGTGCCAGCAGCTTAGCGTGGGACCCGGTCTATGGCTACACCTTC,CASSLAWDPVYGYTF
TRBJ1-5,TRBD1,NA,TRBV15,TGTGCCACCAGCAGAGATGGCGGGACAGACGGCAATCAGCCCCAGCATTTT,CATSRDGGTDGNQPQHF
TRBJ2-7,TRBD1,NA,TRBV24-1,TGTGCCACCAGTGAATCAACAGGGGGTCGGTCCTACGAGCAGTACTTC,CATSESTGGRSYEQYF
TRBJ2-7,NA,NA,TRBV14,TGTGCCAGCAGCCAAGGATGGAGTTACTCCTACGAGCAGTACTTC,CASSQGWSYSYEQYF
TRBJ1-2,TRBD1,NA,TRBV9,TGTGCCAGCAGCGACCGGACAGGGTACTATGGCTACACCTTC,CASSDRTGYYGYTF
TRBJ2-3,NA,NA,TRBV6-2/TRBV6-3,TGTGCCAGCAGTTCTCTACAGGGATGGAGCACAGATACGCAGTATTTT,CASSSLQGWSTDTQYF
TRBJ1-1,NA,NA,TRBV5-1,TGCGCCAGCAGCTTGGAGAGTGACACTGAAGCTTTCTTT,CASSLESDTEAFF
TRBJ1-1,NA,NA,TRBV29-1,TGCAGCGTTGAAGGGCAGGGGTTCGGGGACACTGAAGCTTTCTTT,CSVEGQGFGDTEAFF
TRBJ2-7,TRBD2,few,TRBV27,TGTGCCAGCAGTCTGCTCCTAGCGGGTGGCTCCTACGAGCAGTACTTC,CASSLLLAGGSYEQYF